Presented here are 20 T cell receptor beta chains from one specimen sequenced in a study of long-term antiretroviral therapy in people with HIV. They ran version v3.0 of the immunoSEQ assay at survey level. Some clones are missing from TCRdb's copy, which holds only in-frame ones; the method was immunoSEQ multiplex PCR. Of roughly 20,000 clones in the sample, about 88% were seen once. The source material was unsorted PBMCs, sampled 2.3 years after starting antiretroviral therapy. All receptors derive from a man aged 55-75 years with HIV.

The chain joins TRBV5-1 to TRBJ2-5; D gene ambiguous. Looked up from germline, CDR1 is SGHRS and CDR2 is YFSETQ. Trimming left V 1 base short and J 0 bases short, with 10 bases between. CDR3 length: 15 residues. CDR3 sequence (DNA): TGCGCCAGCAGCTTGCTGCCTAACTACCAAGAGACCCAGTACTTC. Amino acid sequence: CASSLLPNYQETQYF. Full variable domain (missing parts from reference TRBV5-1 and TRBJ2-5): KAGVTQTPRYLIKTRGQQVTLSCSPISGHRSVSWYQQTPGQGLQFLFEYFSETQRNKGNFPGRFSGRQFSNSRSEMNVSTLELGDSALYLCASSLLPNYQETQYFGPGTRLLVL.

The chain has TRBV27 and TRBJ2-7; TRBD2 aligns across 9 bases. There are 15 residues in the CDR3. With V trimmed by 0 bases and J by 3 bases, 3 bases remained unmatched. The germline gives CDR1 MNHEY, CDR2 SMNVEV (reference sequence). CDR3 DNA: TGTGCCAGCAGTTTATCGCCTAGCGGGGACTACGAGCAGTACTTC. It yields the protein CASSLSPSGDYEQYF.

The rearrangement uses TRBV9 and TRBJ1-4; D possibly corresponds to TRBD1 (5 bases). Germline assignment: CDR1 SGDLS and CDR2 YYNGEE. Trimming pared 3 bases from V and 2 bases from J, leaving 8 bases between. The CDR3 covers 14 residues. CDR3 in amino acids: CASSAGGTNEKLFF. The CDR3 region has the DNA TGTGCCAGCAGCGCGGGGGGGACTAATGAAAAACTGTTTTTT. Together with reference TRBV9 and TRBJ1-4, the CDR3 gives the full variable domain: DSGVTQTPKHLITATGQRVTLRCSPRSGDLSVYWYQQSLDQGLQFLIQYYNGEERAKGNILERFSAQQFPDLHSELNLSSLELGDSALYFCASSAGGTNEKLFFGSGTQLSVL.

The chain is built from TRBV5-1 and TRBJ2-5, with unresolved D. The V and J ends lost 7 bases and 5 bases respectively, with 12 bases between them. From germline, CDR1 is SGHRS and CDR2 YFSETQ. This CDR3 region has 12 residues. CDR3 coding DNA: TGCGCCAGCCTACAACCTGCGGAGACCCAGTACTTC. Translating it yields CASLQPAETQYF.

The V gene is TRBV19, the J gene TRBJ2-7; tentatively, D is TRBD1 or TRBD2 (6 bases each). V was cut by 1 base and J by 2 bases, with 27 bases left in between. The germline V gene has CDR1 LNHDA and CDR2 SQIVND (reference sequence). CDR3 length: 20 residues. The CDR3: CASSIVRPGDLGFPPYEQYF. DNA of the CDR3: TGTGCCAGTAGTATAGTTCGTCCAGGGGACTTAGGTTTCCCCCCCTACGAGCAGTACTTC.

This clone turned up a few times. Other DNA sequences from this sample encode an identical CDR3 as well. The V call is TRBV6-5, the J call TRBJ1-2; D remains unclear. The V gene lost 5 bases and the J gene lost 5 bases, with 9 bases spanning the gap. Germline lookup yields CDR1 MNHEY and CDR2 SVGAGI. The CDR3 has 12 residues. The CDR3 nucleotides are TGTGCCAGCAGTCCGACCGGTTATGGCTACACCTTC. Amino acid sequence: CASSPTGYGYTF.

The rearrangement joins TRBV5-6 to TRBJ1-6; the match to TRBD1 covers 8 bases. The V and J ends lost 4 bases and 7 bases, in that order; junction bases with no gene match: 10. CDR3 length: 16 residues. Germline CDR1 and CDR2: SGHDT and YYEEEE. CDR3 residues: CASSPRTGNGNSPLHF. DNA for the CDR3: TGTGCCAGCAGCCCGCGGACAGGGAACGGAAATTCACCCCTCCACTTT.

The chain employs TRBV10-3 and TRBJ2-2; no clear D gene. Per the germline V gene, CDR1 is ENHRY and CDR2 is SYGVKD. The CDR3 is made up of 12 amino acids. Trimming shortened V by 8 bases and J by 5 bases, and 9 bases separated the two germline ends. In nucleotides, the CDR3 is TGTGCCATCCGGTTGGGTACCGGGGAGCTGTTTTTT. This codes for CAIRLGTGELFF.

The chain recombines TRBV7-6 with TRBJ2-7; 7 bases map to TRBD2. Losses at the gene ends were 0 bases for V and 6 bases for J; bases not matched to a gene: 17. Germline CDR1 is SGHVS and CDR2 is FNYEAQ. The CDR3 runs to 18 residues. The CDR3 region is CASSLAAAGVPTGSEQYF. CDR3 in DNA: TGTGCCAGCAGCTTAGCGGCGGCGGGAGTTCCAACAGGATCCGAGCAGTACTTC.

The chain links TRBV7-9 to TRBJ1-3, with D unclear. The CDR3 spans 14 residues. Trimming took 4 bases from V and 3 from J, leaving 10 bases between them. Germline lookup yields CDR1 SEHNR and CDR2 FQNEAQ (reference sequence). In DNA, the CDR3 is TGTGCCAGCAGCTCCTGGACGGATGGAAACACCATATATTTT. It specifies CASSSWTDGNTIYF.

The chain combines TRBV5-1 with TRBJ1-2; 8 bases are shared with TRBD1. With V trimmed by 4 bases and J by 8 bases, 10 bases remained unmatched. The germline V gene has CDR1 SGHRS and CDR2 YFSETQ. The length of the CDR3 is 14 residues. Here the CDR3 DNA reads TGCGCCAGCAGCGATCAGGGGGCCGCGGGGGGCTACACCTTC. Translating it yields CASSDQGAAGGYTF.

The sample holds a few counts of this clone. The gene calls are TRBV4-2 and TRBJ2-7, with D hard to call. CDR1 is LGHNA and CDR2 is YNFKEQ in the germline V gene. V gave up 6 bases and J gave up 2 bases, with 11 bases separating them. The CDR3 is made up of 13 amino acids. CDR3 DNA sequence: TGTGCCAGCAGTCAAAGTCAGGCCTACGAGCAGTACTTC. Its translation: CASSQSQAYEQYF.

The V gene is TRBV2, the J gene TRBJ2-5; the D gene is possibly TRBD1 (6 bases). Germline CDR1 and CDR2: SNHLY and FYNNEI. Deletions cut 10 bases from V and 3 bases from J, with 12 bases between. The CDR3 has 12 amino acids. CDR3 DNA: TGTGCCACCCAGGGGTTAGAAGAGACCCAGTACTTC. Protein: CATQGLEETQYF. Looking up the rest from reference TRBV2 and TRBJ2-5 gives the full variable domain: EPEVTQTPSHQVTQMGQEVILRCVPISNHLYFYWYRQILGQKVEFLVSFYNNEISEKSEIFDDQFSVERPDGSNFTLKIRSTKLEDSAMYFCATQGLEETQYFGPGTRLLVL.

V and J are TRBV10-3 and TRBJ1-1; tentatively, D is TRBD1 (5 bases). The CDR3 is made up of 15 amino acids. V lost 3 bases and J 2 bases, leaving 13 bases between the germline ends. The germline V gene has CDR1 ENHRY and CDR2 SYGVKD. The CDR3 sequence is CAISEGQRDNTEAFF. The DNA of the CDR3 is TGTGCCATCAGTGAAGGGCAAAGGGACAACACTGAAGCTTTCTTT.

This chain uses TRBV9 with TRBJ2-5; 8 positions match TRBD1. CDR1 SGDLS and CDR2 YYNGEE come from the germline V gene. CDR3 length equals 15 residues. With 0 bases clipped from V and 4 bases from J, the junction kept 5 bases outside the gene matches. CDR3 nucleotides: TGTGCCAGCAGCGTAGGACAGGGGAATCGAGAGACCCAGTACTTC. It codes for CASSVGQGNRETQYF. Based on the CDR3 plus reference TRBV9 and TRBJ2-5, the full variable domain is DSGVTQTPKHLITATGQRVTLRCSPRSGDLSVYWYQQSLDQGLQFLIQYYNGEERAKGNILERFSAQQFPDLHSELNLSSLELGDSALYFCASSVGQGNRETQYFGPGTRLLVL.

The chain is built from TRBV6-1 and TRBJ2-7; 7 bases are shared with TRBD2. The CDR3 consists of 14 residues. V trimming: 6 bases; J trimming: 1 base; junction bases outside the gene matches: 6. Germline CDR1 is MNHNS and CDR2 is SASEGT. CDR3 in amino acids: CASRRGAGSYEQYF. CDR3 nucleotide sequence: TGTGCCAGCAGAAGAGGAGCGGGGTCCTACGAGCAGTACTTC.

In its sample, this clone was seen once. CDR3 sequence (DNA): TGTGCCAGCAGTTACTCAGCACCTATTTCACCCTACGAGCAGTACTTC. As protein: CASSYSAPISPYEQYF. The chain links TRBV6-6 to TRBJ2-7; D ambiguous. V was shortened by 0 bases and J by 2 bases, with 14 bases between the two germline ends. The V gene's germline CDR1 is MNHNY and CDR2 SVGAGI (reference sequence). This CDR3 comprises 16 residues.

J is TRBJ2-6 and V is TRBV6-1; no reliable D call. Germline assignment: CDR1 MNHNS and CDR2 SASEGT. This CDR3 is built from 14 residues. Trimming pared 3 bases from V and 2 bases from J, leaving 5 bases between. CDR3 nucleotide sequence: TGTGCCAGCAGTGATGGACCTGGGGCCAACGTCCTGACTTTC. Amino acids: CASSDGPGANVLTF.

This chain links TRBV5-1 with TRBJ1-4; 9 bases are a match to TRBD1. J was trimmed by 8 bases and V by 0 bases; bases with no gene match: 2. The V gene's germline CDR1 is SGHRS and CDR2 YFSETQ. This CDR3 contains 14 residues. As DNA, the CDR3 is TGCGCCAGCAGCTTGGGGACAGGGGAAGAAAAACTGTTTTTT. It yields the protein CASSLGTGEEKLFF. Full variable domain (rest looked up from reference TRBV5-1 and TRBJ1-4): KAGVTQTPRYLIKTRGQQVTLSCSPISGHRSVSWYQQTPGQGLQFLFEYFSETQRNKGNFPGRFSGRQFSNSRSEMNVSTLELGDSALYLCASSLGTGEEKLFFGSGTQLSVL.

This chain joins TRBV12-5 and TRBJ2-2, with 15 nucleotides matching TRBD2. V trimming: 5 bases; J trimming: 4 bases; junction bases outside the gene matches: 8. Germline CDR1 reads LGHNT; CDR2 reads FRNRAP. This CDR3 contains 18 residues. The CDR3 sequence: CASGTGLAGGLGTGELFF. The CDR3 DNA follows: TGTGCTAGTGGTACTGGACTAGCGGGGGGGCTTGGCACCGGGGAGCTGTTTTTT.